This T cell receptor (beta chain) was identified during a study of shared clonotypes between healthy human individuals. Study-level findings and limits: With several donors compared, roughly 4.9% of naive CD4 clonotypes were shared. What naive subsets generally showed was a larger estimated richness than memory subsets showed.

At deep level, the assay was performed. The data were produced by immunoSEQ multiplex PCR, yet TCRdb's version contains in-frame clones alone and is incomplete. The sample holds some 2,500,000 clones, about nine tenths seen once. Within Nashville, Tennessee resided all donors, each a Caucasian adult. Unmatched junction bases numbered 2, after V lost 2 bases and J lost 3 bases. The length of the CDR3 is 15 residues. CDR1 and CDR2 (germline): SNHLY, FYNNEI. This clone was counted between two and nine times. Its antigen is as yet unknown. The chain couples TRBV2 to TRBJ2-2; 8 bases match TRBD2. The receptor comes from a man in his late teens or twenties in good health. Some clones in this sample may be carry-over from other donors' samples. Material: naive CD4+ T cells from PBMCs. Subset specified: CD45RA+ positively selected. In DNA, the CDR3 is TGTGCCAGCAGTGAAAACGGGAGGGACACCGGGGAGCTGTTTTTT. It yields the protein CASSENGRDTGELFF.